This TCR beta chain was sequenced for a study of blood T cell repertoires in COVID-19. Study-wide background: Sites across the United States, Italy and Spain contributed samples from acute and convalescent COVID-19. Sources were T cells, B-cell-depleted T cells, or PBMCs; the material itself was cDNA or gDNA.

Per the original methods: Cell counts per sample came from amplifying reference gene primers. Assay used: immunoSEQ multiplex PCR; TCRdb lists only in-frame clones, some missing. The V and J calls and the clone size are those of that table, but D and trimming were determined from the DNA. Here the sample spans under 300,000 clones, around 87% being singletons. CDR1 and CDR2 (germline): SGHVS, FQNEAQ. This CDR3 is built from 14 residues. The ends lost 5 bases at V and 4 bases at J; junction bases unmatched: 6. The source material was peripheral blood. The gene calls are TRBV7-8 and TRBJ2-5; 8 positions agree with TRBD2. The sequence was collected from a man aged 18 to 35 with active or convalescent COVID-19. The CDR3 bases are TGTGCCAGCAGCCACGGACGGGGGGGAGAGACCCAGTACTTC. Protein: CASSHGRGGETQYF.